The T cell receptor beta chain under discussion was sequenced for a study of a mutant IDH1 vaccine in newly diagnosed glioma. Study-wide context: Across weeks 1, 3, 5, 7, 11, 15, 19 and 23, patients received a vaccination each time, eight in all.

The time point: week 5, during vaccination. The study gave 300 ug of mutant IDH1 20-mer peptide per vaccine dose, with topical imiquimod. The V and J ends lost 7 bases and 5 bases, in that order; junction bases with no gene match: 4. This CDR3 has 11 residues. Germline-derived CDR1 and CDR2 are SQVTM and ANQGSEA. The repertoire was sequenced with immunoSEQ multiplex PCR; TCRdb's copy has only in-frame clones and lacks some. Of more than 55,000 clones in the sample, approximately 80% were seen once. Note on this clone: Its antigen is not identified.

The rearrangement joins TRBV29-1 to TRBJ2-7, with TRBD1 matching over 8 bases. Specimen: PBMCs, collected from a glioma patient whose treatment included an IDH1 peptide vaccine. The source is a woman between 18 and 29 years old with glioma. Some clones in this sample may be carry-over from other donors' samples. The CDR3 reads CSAGTGHEQYF. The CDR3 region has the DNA TGCAGCGCCGGGACAGGTCACGAGCAGTACTTC.